Reported below is one T cell receptor beta chain. Its antigen specificity is not known. CDR1 SGHRS and CDR2 YFSETQ were looked up in the germline V gene. The CDR3 contains 16 residues, cysteine and phenylalanine counted. Just the 48-base CDR3 DNA is kept, in frame starting at base 1. V is reduced by 4 bases and J by 2 bases, leaving a spacing of 19 bases between them. The data originate from a study of cytomegalovirus exposure and HLA in healthy donors (dated by TCRdb to the late 2010s). For the wider study: In an earlier analysis of some 550 of the donors, 250 to 350 Gb of sequence data and 90 million to 130 million unique TCR beta sequences from about 190 million T cells were reported. An early release covering roughly 580 HLA-typed donors comprised about 290 gigabases of sequencing data and 65 million to 100 million unique TCR sequences. Of the roughly 430 genotyped donors, around 81% fell in the genetic ancestry cluster associated with self-reported Caucasian donors. The study was designed to test whether signatures of past pathogen exposure could be identified by cataloging public T cell receptors. The T cell repertoires of 666 subjects were profiled by immunosequencing and related to cytomegalovirus serostatus. In addition to the first cohort of 500 to 850 subjects, a separate validation cohort of approximately 130 different subjects was used. High-throughput TCR immunosequencing, statistical association of individual TCRs with disease status, and machine learning were combined to predict cytomegalovirus infection status. A later analysis re-examined previously published TCR beta repertoires from several hundred donors and added high-resolution HLA genotyping to investigate patterns of TCR occurrence. Rather than using new phenotypic data, the later analysis identified candidate immune exposures from TCR beta sequences and from how often those sequences occurred across donors. An earlier analysis of roughly 600 of the donors used high-throughput TCR beta sequencing to judge whether each TCR beta V gene segment behaved as functional or pseudogenic. Donor age, sex, ethnicity and CMV serostatus were compiled together with the repertoire data. A later genetic analysis took genome-wide SNP genotypes for about 65% of the 666 donors and used that subset as a discovery cohort. All discovery cohort repertoires had been generated on a single sequencing platform. HLA typing included class I and class II loci at four-digit resolution. The number of donors typed differed by locus, with about 629-640 for A, B, C, DRB1 and DQB1, more than 500 for DQA1, approximately 570 for DPA1, and around 430 for DPB1. Because of strong linkage in the cohort, four or five DR-DQ haplotypes were treated as single units for association and clustering. Across 300 to 400 genotyped donors of the cohort, an average of approximately 240,000 unique TCR beta nucleotide sequences per donor were sequenced, and roughly a sixth of those sequences were non-productive.

The cohort consisted of fewer than 700 healthy bone marrow donors. At the time of sampling, all cohort members were nominally healthy, though unrecorded immune exposures were likely present. The donor was CMV seronegative and was included in the group of under 450 seronegative cohort members. Each donor provided a peripheral blood sample, and peripheral blood mononuclear cells were used for TCR beta sequencing. The Qiagen DNeasy Blood Extraction Kit was used to extract genomic DNA from the blood cell samples. Paper-wide results and their limitations: Broadly in line with IMGT annotations, most TCR beta V segments showed up in productive rearrangements about 87% or about 30% of the time in an earlier analysis of 450 to 600 of the donors. Over 15 rarely observed V segments, including chromosome 9 orphons, were excluded from the earlier analysis of several hundred of the donors because counts were too low. In a later genetic analysis, fewer N-insertions in productive TCRs were reported among donors in an Asian-associated ancestry cluster than the roughly 700-donor mean. Because HLA typing was missing for some donors at each locus, association tests included only the typed subset. The sequencing pipeline was judged likely to have produced a cluster of highly shared sequence variants as a technical artifact. CMV serostatus was the only immune exposure information available for the cohort. Most TCR sequences were seen in very few donors, while some public TCRs were found in many individuals. A further reported finding was that TCR beta sequences accurately predicted the HLA-A and HLA-B alleles for most subjects in the first cohort. In vitro tests confirmed that a few of the cytomegalovirus-associated TCR beta chains recognize cytomegalovirus antigens. A total of fewer than 200 TCR beta chains were listed by the study as associated with cytomegalovirus. A later analysis found that TCR association rates varied across HLA loci, with DRB1 alleles showing the most associated TCRs and HLA-C alleles the fewest. According to a later analysis, most CMV-associated TCR beta chains appeared to be HLA-restricted, and the HLA associations seemed to be driven largely by CMV exposure. According to the authors, the approach could potentially be generalized to other disease states and immunological phenotypes. The presence/absence analyses assumed that sequencing depth was roughly uniform across donors, and that assumption may not be true. According to a later analysis, parvovirus B19, influenza, CMV and Epstein-Barr virus appeared linked to several top co-occurrence clusters. In both the original and validation cohorts, the classifier was reported to diagnose cytomegalovirus status with high specificity and sensitivity. Only TCR beta chains were sequenced in this cohort, and the absence of alpha or paired-chain data limited detectable features. Linkage disequilibrium might explain the correlated functional status among segregating V segments, but an unknown experimental factor could not be excluded. An association between a missense DCLRE1C variant and V-gene and J-gene trimming of TCR beta chains was found in a later genetic analysis and replicated in an independent cohort. In a later analysis, HLA-associated TCR beta chains were found to be more clonally expanded and to have lower generation probabilities than equally common non-associated chains. In a later analysis, about 16,000 TCR beta sequences were associated with specific HLA alleles at a false discovery rate of 0.05. Some IMGT-functional V segments, including TRBV6-2 and TRBV6-3, could not be told apart with the 87-base-pair reads, so those segments were excluded. Strong co-occurrence of HLA alleles, especially DR and DQ, made assigning TCR associations to individual alleles difficult.

The library was made by the immunoSEQ multiplex PCR assay. For the multiplex PCR, a mixture combining 60 forward primers for TCR Vbeta segments and 13 reverse primers for TCR Jbeta segments was used. The CDR3 region of rearranged TCR beta genes was amplified from genomic DNA with a multiplex PCR assay. Amplified TCR beta libraries were sequenced as 87-base-pair reads on the Illumina HiSeq System. Per the authors' processing: Across the 670 or so repertoires, a later analysis counted 80 million or so unique TCR beta chains, some 11 million of which were shared by at least two donors. To remove PCR and sequencing errors, raw reads were error-corrected and collapsed into unique sequences using a nearest-neighbor algorithm that merged closely related sequences. Alignment of CDR3 sequences to IMGT reference sequences was used to assign V, D and J gene segments. For a sequence to be retained, a match of at least six nucleotides was required to both a V gene segment and a J gene segment. A rearrangement was called productive if the CDR3 had no stop codons and remained in frame with V and J, and every other rearrangement was called non-productive. CDR3 was defined according to IMGT convention as the region running from the second conserved V-encoded cysteine to the conserved J-encoded phenylalanine. The earlier analysis of about 610 of the donors excluded sequences that lacked an unambiguous match to a single V gene segment. An earlier analysis of a few hundred of the donors called V segments functional above 56.7% productive rearrangements and segregating when the between-donor standard deviation exceeded 5%. A statistical classification framework was built for diagnosing cytomegalovirus status from the catalog of TCR beta chain sequences. A later analysis assigned V and J genes by comparing TCR nucleotide sequences with IMGT/GENE-DB human TR gene sequences. The TCRdist pipeline was used in a later analysis to assign CDR3 sequences and most-parsimonious VDJ recombination scenarios. In a later analysis, each TCR beta chain was defined by its CDR3 amino acid sequence together with its V-gene family, and reads lacking a unique V-gene family were excluded. To address suspected cross-contamination and a sequencing artifact, a later analysis removed 550 to 750 highly shared, low-generation-probability nucleotide sequences. In a later analysis, a clonal expansion index for each public chain was calculated from normalized within-repertoire ranks of inferred template counts. In a later analysis, generation probabilities were computed with a VDJ recombination model fitted to out-of-frame rearrangements, and the resulting probabilities were checked against IGoR. A later analysis scored TCR-TCR, TCR-HLA and TCR-CMV co-occurrence with hypergeometric tests, applying a repertoire-size bias correction to TCR pairs. In a later analysis, false discovery rates were estimated by permuting HLA or CMV assignments 20 times. In a later analysis, co-occurring TCRs were grouped using DBSCAN, with TCRdist sequence similarity added in when clustering inside HLA-allele-positive subsets. Repertoires with fewer than 30,000 or more than 120,000 public chains were left out of co-occurrence clustering, as were several repertoires with anomalous nucleotide sharing. TCRdb stores this immuneACCESS table with in-frame sequences only. Part of the clones is absent; in the studies checked, under half of the shortfall reflects unresolved V genes, and no reason is known for the rest. That table gives V, J and clone size, and the DNA gave D and trimming. This sample's records show some 110,000 clones. Clones ranked in the top ten supply about 0.93% of the sample.

The sequence derives from a man younger than 35 in good health and CMV-seronegative. Material: PBMCs. The chain links TRBV5-1 with TRBJ2-7, with no confidently assigned D gene. The DNA sequence reads TGCGCCAGCAGCCGATATGCTGTCCGCGAGGCCTACGAGCAGTACTTC. It specifies CASSRYAVREAYEQYF.